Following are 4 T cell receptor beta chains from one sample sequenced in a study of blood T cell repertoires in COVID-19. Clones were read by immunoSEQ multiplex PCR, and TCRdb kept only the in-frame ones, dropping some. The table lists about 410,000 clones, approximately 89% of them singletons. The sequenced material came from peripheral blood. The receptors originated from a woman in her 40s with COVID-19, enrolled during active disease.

CDR3 amino acids: CASSVDSGEYQETQYF. CDR3 DNA sequence: TGTGCCAGCAGCGTAGACAGCGGAGAGTACCAAGAGACCCAGTACTTC. This chain connects TRBV9 to TRBJ2-5, with D perhaps TRBD2 (5 bases). The CDR3 is 16 amino acids. V dropped 0 bases and J dropped 0 bases, with 12 bases sitting between them. Germline loops: CDR1 SGDLS, CDR2 YYNGEE.

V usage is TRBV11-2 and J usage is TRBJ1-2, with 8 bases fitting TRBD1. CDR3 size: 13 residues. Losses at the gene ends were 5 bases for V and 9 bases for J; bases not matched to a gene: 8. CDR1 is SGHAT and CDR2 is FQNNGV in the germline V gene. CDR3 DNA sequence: TGTGCCAGCAGCGTCCCACAGGGGGTCCGCTACACCTTC. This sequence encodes CASSVPQGVRYTF. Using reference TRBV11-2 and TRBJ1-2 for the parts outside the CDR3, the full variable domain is EAGVAQSPRYKIIEKRQSVAFWCNPISGHATLYWYQQILGQGPKLLIQFQNNGVVDDSQLPKDRFSAERLKGVDSTLKIQPAKLEDSAVYLCASSVPQGVRYTFGSGTRLTVV.

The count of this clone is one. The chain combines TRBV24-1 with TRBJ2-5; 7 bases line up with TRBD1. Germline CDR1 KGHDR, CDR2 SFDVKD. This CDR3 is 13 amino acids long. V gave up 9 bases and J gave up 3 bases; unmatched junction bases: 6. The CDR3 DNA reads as TGTGCCACCGGGACAGATCAAGAAGAGACCCAGTACTTC. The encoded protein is CATGTDQEETQYF.

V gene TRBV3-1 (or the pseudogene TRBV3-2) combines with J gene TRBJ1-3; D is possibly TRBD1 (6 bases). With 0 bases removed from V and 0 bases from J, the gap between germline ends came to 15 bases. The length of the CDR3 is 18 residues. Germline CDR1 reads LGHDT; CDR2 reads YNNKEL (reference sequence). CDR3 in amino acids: CASSQDYPGVFSGNTIYF. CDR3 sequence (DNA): TGTGCCAGCAGCCAAGATTATCCAGGGGTCTTCTCTGGAAACACCATATATTTT.